Below, one T cell receptor beta chain is given with its context. Antigen: not known. The data belong to a study of shared clonotypes between healthy human individuals. Study-wide results and limits: Sampling covered blood only; tissue repertoires likely differ.

Within Nashville, Tennessee resided all donors, each a Caucasian adult. The method was immunoSEQ multiplex PCR; TCRdb's version includes in-frame clones alone and lacks a portion of them. The data show 400,000 to 600,000 clones, more than 75% seen once. The CDR3 has 14 residues. Trimming cost V 5 bases and J 4 bases, with 12 bases left between them. Germline CDR1 and CDR2: SGHTA and FQGNSA. The V gene is TRBV7-2, the J gene TRBJ2-1, with unresolved D. The sample comprised PBMCs. The receptor's source is a woman aged 40 to 55 in good health. Some clones in this sample may be carry-over from other donors' samples. CDR3 protein: CASSPSRSYNEQFF. CDR3 coding DNA: TGTGCCAGCAGCCCTTCTAGATCATACAATGAGCAGTTCTTC.